This T cell receptor beta chain derives from a study of CXCR3-negative and CXCR3-positive naive CD8 T cells. The CDR3 loop spans 13 amino acids. Per the germline V gene, CDR1 is SQVTM and CDR2 is ANQGSEA. Through 5' RACE with UMI labels, the TRB cDNA libraries were prepared. No DNA is given; TCRdb re-called the 5' RACE reads and lists each CDR3 protein once. The table lists about 130,000 distinct CDR3 sequences. Sequenced material: naive CXCR3- CD8+ T cells from blood. As for subset: CD45RO-CCR7+CD27+CD95- naive CD8+ T cells lacking CXCR3 (TNR3-). The origin of this receptor is a human donor in good health. Some clones in this sample may be carry-over from other donors' samples. V and J are TRBV29-1 and TRBJ1-5; TCRdb reports TRBD1, a call that lacks DNA to check it against. The CDR3 sequence is CSVLGQGGQPQHF.